A selection of T cell receptor beta chains follows, all from one sample in a study of T cell responses to AZD1222 COVID-19 vaccine. The table came from immunoSEQ multiplex PCR; TCRdb's copy has only in-frame clones and leaves some out. The sample lists under 150,000 clones, around 83% occurring once. The source material was peripheral blood, sampled 28 days after the second AZD1222 dose. The receptor set was obtained from an adult who received the AZD1222 COVID-19 vaccine. The CDR3 runs from the conserved cysteine through the conserved F or W. A D gene is named only where the DNA matches it firmly. Not all rows give a size; the values are once, few, many and, for expanded clones, a class.

>TRBJ1-6|NA|14|NA|TRBV27
TGTGCCAGCAGCGGGGGAAGAATCCCCAGCCCCCTCCACTTT
CASSGGRIPSPLHF
>TRBJ1-6|NA|14|TRBD1|TRBV27
TGTGCCAGCAGTTTAAACAGGGGGCGCGGACCCCTCCACTTT
CASSLNRGRGPLHF
>TRBJ1-2|once|14|TRBD1|TRBV6-2/TRBV6-3
TGTGCCAGCAGTCGGGGACAGACAAACTATGGCTACACCTTC
CASSRGQTNYGYTF
>TRBJ1-3|NA|18|NA|TRBV9
TGTGCCAGCAGCGTAGGGTCAGCTCAAGCGATCTCTGGAAACACCATATATTTT
CASSVGSAQAISGNTIYF
>TRBJ1-2|once|15|NA|TRBV7-2
TGTGCCAGCAGCTTAGCCTCCTTGGAAGGGAAAGGCTACACCTTC
CASSLASLEGKGYTF
>TRBJ1-4|NA|15|NA|TRBV3-1/TRBV3-2
TGTGCCAGCAGCCACGGGGGAATTTCTAATGAAAAACTGTTTTTT
CASSHGGISNEKLFF
>TRBJ1-3|NA|16|TRBD1|TRBV7-8
TGTGCCAGCAGCCTGGACAGGGGGCGAAGTGGAAACACCATATATTTT
CASSLDRGRSGNTIYF
>TRBJ1-2|NA|14|NA|TRBV5-5
TGTGCCAGCAGCTTGGCGCAAGCTAACTATGGCTACACCTTC
CASSLAQANYGYTF
>TRBJ2-3|NA|17|TRBD2|TRBV5-1
TGCGCCAGCAGCTTGGCCGCTAGCGGACATAGCACAGATACGCAGTATTTT
CASSLAASGHSTDTQYF
>TRBJ1-2|NA|12|NA|TRBV7-9
TGTGCCAGCAGCTTAGAGGTGGATGGCTACACCTTC
CASSLEVDGYTF
>TRBJ2-3|NA|17|TRBD2|TRBV3-1/TRBV3-2
TGTGCCAGCAGTCACGCAGCGGGGGGCAATCCAGCAGATACGCAGTATTTT
CASSHAAGGNPADTQYF
>TRBJ2-5|NA|15|NA|TRBV5-1
TGCGCCAGCAGCTTTTACACTCCTTGGGGAGAGACCCAGTACTTC
CASSFYTPWGETQYF
>TRBJ2-1|NA|8|NA|TRBV2
TGTGCCAGCAGCGTGGAGTTCTTC
CASSVEFF
>TRBJ2-1|NA|12|NA|TRBV5-6
TGTGCCAGCAGCCACACCGGAAATGAGCAGTTCTTC
CASSHTGNEQFF
>TRBJ2-3|NA|17|TRBD2|TRBV5-1
TGCGCCAGCAGCCTCGGACTAGCGGGGGGGCCTAGTTATACGCAGTATTTT
CASSLGLAGGPSYTQYF
>TRBJ2-7|once|15|NA|TRBV4-3
TGCGCCAGCAGCCAAGATAAGGACTTAGCCTACGAGCAGTACTTC
CASSQDKDLAYEQYF
>TRBJ2-1|NA|11|NA|TRBV27
TGTGCCAGCAGTGACTATATGGAGCAGTTCTTC
CASSDYMEQFF
>TRBJ2-5|NA|16|NA|TRBV27
TGTGCCAGCACTCGAGTCGGTACCAGTCTTCAAGAGACCCAGTACTTC
CASTRVGTSLQETQYF
>TRBJ2-3|NA|15|TRBD2|TRBV28
TGTGCCAGCAGCCACTATGGCGGGGGGTCGGATACGCAGTATTTT
CASSHYGGGSDTQYF
>TRBJ2-5|NA|14|TRBD1|TRBV5-1
TGCGCCAGCAGCTTGGGACAGGGAGAGGAGACCCAGTACTTC
CASSLGQGEETQYF